This is a list of T cell receptor beta chains from one sample in a study of blood T cell repertoires in COVID-19. Clones were read by immunoSEQ multiplex PCR, and TCRdb kept only the in-frame ones, dropping some. Of 140,000 to 150,000 clones listed, about nine tenths are singletons. Source material: peripheral blood. These receptors originate from a human donor in a cohort sampled during active COVID-19. Both conserved end residues are part of each CDR3. A D gene is named only where the DNA matches it firmly. Clone size is not always given. Where it is, it says once, few, many or a class for expanded clones.

>TRBD2|.|TRBJ2-1|TRBV24-1
CATSDGGGDSYNEQFF
TGTGCCACCAGTGATGGGGGGGGAGACTCCTACAATGAGCAGTTCTTC
>TRBD1|.|TRBJ1-2|TRBV29-1
CSVVHGTGGLNGYTF
TGCAGCGTAGTACACGGGACAGGGGGTTTGAATGGCTACACCTTC
>.|.|TRBJ1-1|TRBV7-2
CASSLERLFEAFF
TGTGCCAGCAGCTTAGAAAGACTGTTTGAAGCTTTCTTT
>TRBD1|.|TRBJ1-5|TRBV6-2/TRBV6-3
CASRYKTGAGQPQHF
TGTGCCAGCAGATACAAGACAGGGGCGGGTCAGCCCCAGCATTTT
>.|once|TRBJ1-2|TRBV28
CASWSWEGYTF
TGTGCCAGCTGGAGTTGGGAGGGCTACACCTTC
>.|once|TRBJ1-4|TRBV9
CASSVGEGGGEKLFF
TGTGCCAGCAGCGTAGGAGAGGGAGGAGGTGAAAAACTGTTTTTT
>.|.|TRBJ2-7|TRBV19
CASSKAGQNTEQYF
TGTGCCAGTAGTAAGGCGGGACAGAACACCGAGCAGTACTTC
>.|.|TRBJ2-4|TRBV6-1
CASSGKRTIAKNIQYF
TGTGCCAGCAGTGGAAAGCGGACTATAGCCAAAAACATTCAGTACTTC
>.|.|TRBJ2-7|TRBV19
CASSTDRRETYEQYF
TGTGCCAGTAGTACAGACAGGAGGGAGACCTACGAGCAGTACTTC
>.|few|TRBJ1-3|TRBV9
CASSAHSLDSGNTIYF
TGTGCCAGCAGCGCTCACAGCCTCGACTCTGGAAACACCATATATTTT
>.|.|TRBJ1-5|TRBV28
CASSLTSDRNQPQHF
TGTGCCAGCAGTTTAACGTCGGACAGAAATCAGCCCCAGCATTTT
>TRBD2|.|TRBJ2-7|TRBV15
CATSGGLAGGPNEQYF
TGTGCCACCAGCGGCGGACTAGCGGGAGGGCCTAACGAGCAGTACTTC
>.|.|TRBJ2-6|TRBV9
CASSVQESVLTF
TGTGCCAGCAGCGTACAGGAAAGCGTCCTGACTTTC
>.|.|TRBJ1-5|TRBV7-2
CASSLLFNQPQHF
TGTGCCAGCAGCTTATTATTCAATCAGCCCCAGCATTTT
>.|.|TRBJ1-1|TRBV6-5
CASSRGEGSSAFF
TGTGCCAGCAGCCGGGGGGAGGGGTCCTCTGCTTTCTTT
>TRBD2|.|TRBJ2-2|TRBV11-2
CASSLVLAGGGELFF
TGTGCCAGCAGCTTAGTTCTAGCGGGAGGCGGGGAGCTGTTTTTT
>TRBD2|.|TRBJ2-3|TRBV7-2
CASSFGLAGDHTQYF
TGTGCCAGCAGCTTTGGACTAGCGGGCGACCATACGCAGTATTTT
>.|few|TRBJ2-7|TRBV15
CATSRATHGGYEQYF
TGTGCCACCAGCAGAGCGACTCACGGAGGCTACGAGCAGTACTTC
>.|.|TRBJ1-2|TRBV29-1
CSVEDTTVLYGYTF
TGCAGCGTTGAAGATACGACAGTTCTCTATGGCTACACCTTC
>.|once|TRBJ1-3|TRBV5-1
CASSRTGFSSGNTIYF
TGCGCCAGCAGCCGAACAGGTTTCAGCTCTGGAAACACCATATATTTT
>.|.|TRBJ2-5|TRBV2
CASGQRQDTQETQYF
TGTGCCAGCGGCCAAAGACAGGACACACAAGAGACCCAGTACTTC
>TRBD2|.|TRBJ2-1|TRBV6-2/TRBV6-3
CASSYLSLAGGHEQFF
TGTGCCAGCAGTTATTTATCTCTAGCGGGGGGCCATGAGCAGTTCTTC
>.|.|TRBJ1-1|TRBV28
CASSLSQVLNTEAFF
TGTGCCAGCAGTTTATCCCAGGTGTTGAACACTGAAGCTTTCTTT
>TRBD2|.|TRBJ2-1|TRBV7-3
CASSLGLAGGQEQFF
TGTGCCAGCAGCTTAGGACTAGCGGGAGGTCAGGAGCAGTTCTTC
>.|.|TRBJ1-2|TRBV5-6
CASSLRRETHYGYTF
TGTGCCAGCAGCTTGCGCAGGGAAACTCACTATGGCTACACCTTC
>.|.|TRBJ2-7|TRBV12-3/TRBV12-4
CASTSLGGEQYF
TGTGCCAGCACCTCCCTTGGGGGGGAGCAGTACTTC
>.|.|TRBJ1-6|TRBV27
CASSWTSRGAYNSPLHF
TGTGCCAGCAGTTGGACTTCCCGGGGTGCCTATAATTCACCCCTCCACTTT
>TRBD2|.|TRBJ2-3|TRBV29-1
CSLTAGGRADTQYF
TGCAGCTTGACCGCGGGGGGGCGCGCAGATACGCAGTATTTT